This entry lists 16 T cell receptor beta chains sequenced from one sample in a study of shared clonotypes between healthy human individuals. Here immunoSEQ multiplex PCR was the method, and the copy in TCRdb shows in-frame clones only, minus some. The sample lists roughly 1,500,000 clones, 98% occurring once. The sequencing sample was made of naive CD4+ T cells sorted from blood. Subset in this sample: CD45RA+ positively selected. These TCRs come from a man aged 25-45 years in good health.

The chain uses TRBV28 and TRBJ1-2; D may be TRBD1 (5 bases). The CDR3 spans 14 residues. V was pared by 7 bases and J by 5 bases, with 17 bases between. The V gene's germline CDR1 is MDHEN and CDR2 SYDVKM. DNA for the CDR3: TGTGCCAGCAACGAGGGACCCATCTTTTATGGCTACACCTTC. Its translation is CASNEGPIFYGYTF.

This clone was observed once. The V gene is TRBV7-9, the J gene TRBJ2-7; the match to TRBD2 covers 8 bases. J lost 6 bases, V lost 5 bases, and 9 bases had no gene match. The V gene's germline CDR1 is SEHNR and CDR2 FQNEAQ (reference sequence). The CDR3 contains 14 residues. The CDR3 loop reads CASSPVVAGIEQYF. DNA of the CDR3: TGTGCCAGCAGCCCGGTAGTAGCGGGGATCGAGCAGTACTTC. Drawing the rest from reference TRBV7-9 and TRBJ2-7, the complete variable domain is DTGVSQNPRHKITKRGQNVTFRCDPISEHNRLYWYRQTLGQGPEFLTYFQNEAQLEKSRLLSDRFSAERPKGSFSTLEIQRTEQGDSAMYLCASSPVVAGIEQYFGPGTRLTVT.

The chain joins TRBV19 to TRBJ2-1, with a possible D match to TRBD2 (5 bases). The V gene lost 3 bases and the J gene lost 0 bases, with 9 bases spanning the gap. Per the germline V gene, CDR1 is LNHDA and CDR2 is SQIVND (reference sequence). CDR3 length equals 15 residues. The DNA of the CDR3 is TGTGCCAGTAGTATTATAGCGAACTCCTACAATGAGCAGTTCTTC. It encodes CASSIIANSYNEQFF.

This chain joins TRBV2 and TRBJ2-3, with 7 bases fitting TRBD1. Germline CDR1 SNHLY, CDR2 FYNNEI. V lost 6 bases, J lost 2 bases, and 8 bases stayed unmatched. The CDR3 sequence is 15 residues long. The CDR3 sequence is CASRQGVFVTDTQYF. As DNA, the CDR3 is TGTGCCAGCAGGCAGGGGGTCTTTGTCACAGATACGCAGTATTTT.

This clone has just one count. This CDR3 is also generated by other DNA sequences in the sample. The chain's CDR3 is CASSQGPYNEQFF. The CDR3 DNA is TGCGCCAGCAGCCAGGGGCCCTACAATGAGCAGTTCTTC. The genes are TRBV4-3 and TRBJ2-1; maybe TRBD1 (5 bases). The CDR3 is 13 amino acids. V was cut by 3 bases and J by 2 bases, with 5 bases left in between. CDR1 and CDR2 from the germline V gene are LGHNA and YSLEER.

The chain couples TRBV6-1 to TRBJ1-1; no clear D gene. Germline loops: CDR1 MNHNS, CDR2 SASEGT. This CDR3 spans 13 amino acids. V lost 6 bases and J 2 bases, leaving 10 bases between the germline ends. CDR3 in amino acids: CASSVKINTEAFF. The CDR3 DNA sequence: TGTGCCAGCAGCGTCAAAATCAACACTGAAGCTTTCTTT.

The chain couples TRBV4-3 to TRBJ2-7; 12 bases fit TRBD2. Germline V gene data show CDR1 as LGHNA and CDR2 as YSLEER. The CDR3 has 15 residues. Germline trimming cut 4 bases from V and 3 bases from J; bases unmatched to any gene: 4. CDR3 sequence (DNA): TGCGCCAGCAGCCGCGGACTAGCGGGAATCTACGAGCAGTACTTC. It is translated as CASSRGLAGIYEQYF.

The V call is TRBV6-6, the J call TRBJ2-7; D remains unclear. Trimming shortened V by 8 bases and J by 3 bases, and 8 bases separated the two germline ends. CDR1 MNHNY and CDR2 SVGAGI come from the germline V gene (reference sequence). This CDR3 is 11 amino acids long. CDR3 nucleotide sequence: TGTGCCAGCGCGGACGGCTACGAGCAGTACTTC. This translates into CASADGYEQYF.

The chain combines TRBV28 with TRBJ2-1; D gene unclear. Trimming shortened V by 4 bases and J by 13 bases, and 11 bases separated the two germline ends. Germline CDR1 and CDR2: MDHEN and SYDVKM. This CDR3 comprises 11 residues. This CDR3 reads CASSSPPTQFF. The CDR3 DNA reads as TGTGCCAGCAGTTCCCCCCCCACCCAGTTCTTC.

This clone has only one observation. V is TRBV14 and J is TRBJ2-6; TRBD1 might be the D (6 bases). Per the germline V gene, CDR1 is SGHDN and CDR2 is FVKESK. V shed 5 bases and J shed 1 base, with 9 bases lying between them. The CDR3 spans 15 residues. CDR3 loop: CASSSQGSGANVLTF. As DNA, the CDR3 is TGTGCCAGCAGCTCTCAGGGGTCTGGGGCCAACGTCCTGACTTTC.

This chain joins TRBV5-4 and TRBJ2-1; 7 positions agree with TRBD1. V lost 2 bases and J lost 5; bases outside the gene matches: 7. Germline V lookup: CDR1 SGHNT, CDR2 YYREEE (reference sequence). The CDR3 contains 15 residues. This chain's CDR3 is CASSLQGRENNEQFF. CDR3 sequence (DNA): TGTGCCAGCAGCTTACAGGGGCGAGAAAACAATGAGCAGTTCTTC.

This clone has only a few counts. At one of its ends the junction is not consistent with the germline gene, which may arise from a read error. This chain uses TRBV2 with TRBJ2-7, with a tentative D call TRBD2 (7 bases). Germline V CDR1 and CDR2: SNHLY, FYNNEI. This CDR3 has 13 amino acids. The CDR3 reads CASTIVGGAGPHF. The CDR3, as DNA: TGTGCCAGCACCATCGTGGGGGGGGCAGGGCCCCACTTC.

The J gene is TRBJ2-3, the V gene TRBV18, with D tentatively TRBD1 (5 bases). Trimming stripped 6 bases from V and 3 bases from J, with 13 bases between. The CDR3 has 14 amino acids. Per germline, CDR1 KGHSH and CDR2 LQKENI. The CDR3 bases are TGTGCCAGCTCCTCAGGACAAAATACAGATACGCAGTATTTT. This sequence encodes CASSSGQNTDTQYF.

This clone was found once. The rearrangement joins TRBV7-9 to TRBJ2-5, with D perhaps matching TRBD2 (5 bases). There are 14 residues in the CDR3. V lost 1 base and J lost 4, with 10 bases in between. Germline V CDR1 and CDR2: SEHNR, FQNEAQ (reference sequence). CDR3 bases: TGTGCCAGCAGCTTAGGTCGGGGTCCAGAGACCCAGTACTTC. Its translation: CASSLGRGPETQYF.

About this clone: The same CDR3 also results from other DNA sequences found in this sample. The V and J genes are TRBV18 and TRBJ2-3; D gene unclear. This CDR3 region has 13 residues. V gave up 6 bases and J gave up 3 bases, with 10 bases separating them. Germline values: CDR1 KGHSH, CDR2 LQKENI. The CDR3 sequence: CASSPPGTDTQYF. CDR3 nucleotides: TGTGCCAGCTCGCCCCCTGGGACAGATACGCAGTATTTT.

The gene calls are TRBV6-5 and TRBJ2-1; 8 bases fit TRBD1. Germline trimming cut 1 base from V and 7 bases from J; bases unmatched to any gene: 3. The germline V gene has CDR1 MNHEY and CDR2 SVGAGI. There are 14 residues in the CDR3. CDR3 bases: TGTGCCAGCAGTTACTTAACAGGGGGGAATGAGCAGTTCTTC. Translation gives CASSYLTGGNEQFF.